This T cell receptor beta chain derives from a study of blood T cell repertoires in COVID-19. Whole-study context: Some COVID-19 samples were acute and others convalescent; all came from the United States, Italy and Spain.

This clone was counted a few times. V lost 3 bases to trimming and J lost 4 bases, with 13 bases between them. The CDR3 length is 15 residues. Germline V gene data show CDR1 as LNHDA and CDR2 as SQIVND (reference sequence). The table came from immunoSEQ multiplex PCR; TCRdb's copy has only in-frame clones and leaves some out. The sample contains about 180,000 clones, about 82% of which appear only once. Adults between roughly 18 and 95 years of age took part from about two dozen US areas. Recovery among Cohort 3 donors was established by two negative PCRs, clearance, or symptom resolution. The chain employs TRBV19 and TRBJ1-5, with a weak D call TRBD1 (5 bases). The sample was PBMCs or T cells enriched from blood (not recorded which). This clonotype was sampled from a woman aged 30 to 39 who had recovered from COVID-19. The CDR3 nucleotides are TGTGCCAGTAGTATTTTGGGGCAACAGAATCAGCCCCAGCATTTT. Translated, it gives CASSILGQQNQPQHF.